There are a few counts of the clone carrying this T cell receptor beta chain. This record belongs to a study of blood T cell repertoires in COVID-19. Background on the study: COVID-19 samples, acute and convalescent, were from the United States, Italy and Spain.

In the original processing: Nucleated cell counts were estimated from reference gene primer amplification. The table came from immunoSEQ multiplex PCR; TCRdb's copy has only in-frame clones and leaves some out. Clone size and V and J calls were adopted from that table, with D and trimming inferred from the DNA. The profile shows about 160,000 clones, roughly 90% of them singletons. The germline V and J ends were trimmed by 5 bases and 5 bases, with 8 bases remaining between them. The CDR3 runs to 11 residues. Germline values: CDR1 SGHDT, CDR2 YYEEEE. In assigning cohorts, the study relied on participant-reported clinical history. All recovered Cohort 3 donors got two negative PCRs, got clearance, or saw symptom resolution.

The genes are TRBV5-6 and TRBJ2-7; D remains unclear. This receptor was identified in a woman aged 45 to 65 who had recovered from COVID-19. Source material: PBMCs or T cells enriched from blood (not recorded which). DNA of the CDR3: TGTGCCAGCAGTCGCAGCGACGAGCAGTACTTC. Translation gives CASSRSDEQYF. Full variable domain (outside the CDR3, taken from reference TRBV5-6 and TRBJ2-7): DAGVTQSPTHLIKTRGQQVTLRCSPKSGHDTVSWYQQALGQGPQFIFQYYEEEERQRGNFPDRFSGHQFPNYSSELNVNALLLGDSALYLCASSRSDEQYFGPGTRLTVT.